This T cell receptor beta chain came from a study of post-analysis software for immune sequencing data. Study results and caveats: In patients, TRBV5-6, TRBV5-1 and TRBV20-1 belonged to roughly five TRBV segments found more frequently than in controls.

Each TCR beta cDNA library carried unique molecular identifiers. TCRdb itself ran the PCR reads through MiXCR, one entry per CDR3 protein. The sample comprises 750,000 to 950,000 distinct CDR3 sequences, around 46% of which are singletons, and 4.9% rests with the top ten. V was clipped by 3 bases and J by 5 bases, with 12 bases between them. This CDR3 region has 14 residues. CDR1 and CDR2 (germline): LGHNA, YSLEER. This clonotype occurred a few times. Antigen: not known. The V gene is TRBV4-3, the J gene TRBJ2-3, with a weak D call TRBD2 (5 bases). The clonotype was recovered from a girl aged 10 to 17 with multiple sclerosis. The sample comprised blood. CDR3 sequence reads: CASSQRGRGDTQYF. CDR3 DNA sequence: TGCGCCAGCAGCCAGAGAGGTCGGGGAGATACGCAGTATTTT.